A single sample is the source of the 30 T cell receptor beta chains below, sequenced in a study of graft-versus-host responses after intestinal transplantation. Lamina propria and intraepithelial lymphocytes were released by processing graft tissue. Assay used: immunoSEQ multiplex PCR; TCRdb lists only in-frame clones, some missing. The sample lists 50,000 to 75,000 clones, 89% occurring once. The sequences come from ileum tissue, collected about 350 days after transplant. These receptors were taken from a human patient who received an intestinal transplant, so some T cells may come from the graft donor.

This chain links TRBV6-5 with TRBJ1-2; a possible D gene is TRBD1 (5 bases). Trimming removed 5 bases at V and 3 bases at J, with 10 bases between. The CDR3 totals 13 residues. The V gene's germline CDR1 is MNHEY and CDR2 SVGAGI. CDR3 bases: TGTGCCAGCAGTCCGGGGGGGGACTATGGCTACACCTTC. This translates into CASSPGGDYGYTF.

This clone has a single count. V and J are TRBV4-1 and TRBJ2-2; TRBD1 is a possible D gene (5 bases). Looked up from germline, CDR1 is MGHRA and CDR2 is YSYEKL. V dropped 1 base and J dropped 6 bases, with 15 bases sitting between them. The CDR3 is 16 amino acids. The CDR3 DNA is TGCGCCAGCAGCCAAGGGGTAGGGGCCATATCCGGGGAGCTGTTTTTT. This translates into CASSQGVGAISGELFF.

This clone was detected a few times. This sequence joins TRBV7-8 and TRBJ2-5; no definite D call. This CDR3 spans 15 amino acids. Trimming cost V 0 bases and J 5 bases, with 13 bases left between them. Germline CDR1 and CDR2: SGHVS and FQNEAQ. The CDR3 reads CASSLAGRQGETQYF. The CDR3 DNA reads TGTGCCAGCAGCTTAGCGGGCAGACAAGGGGAGACCCAGTACTTC. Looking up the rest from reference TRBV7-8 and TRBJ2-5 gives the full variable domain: GAGVSQSPRYKVAKRGQDVALRCDPISGHVSLFWYQQALGQGPEFLTYFQNEAQLDKSGLPSDRFFAERPEGSVSTLKIQRTQQEDSAVYLCASSLAGRQGETQYFGPGTRLLVL.

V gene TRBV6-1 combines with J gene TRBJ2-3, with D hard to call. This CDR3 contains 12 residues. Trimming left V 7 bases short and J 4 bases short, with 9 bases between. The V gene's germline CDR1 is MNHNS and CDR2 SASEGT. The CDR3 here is CASKEWADTQYF. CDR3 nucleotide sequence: TGTGCCAGCAAGGAGTGGGCAGATACGCAGTATTTT.

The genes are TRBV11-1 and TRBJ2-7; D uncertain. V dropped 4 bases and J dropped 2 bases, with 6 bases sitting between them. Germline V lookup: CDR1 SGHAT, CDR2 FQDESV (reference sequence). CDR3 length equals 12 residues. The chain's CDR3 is CASSSNPYEQYF. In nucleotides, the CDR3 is TGTGCCAGCAGCTCAAACCCCTACGAGCAGTACTTC.

The CDR3 reads CASSLAEDSEAFF. Here the CDR3 DNA reads TGCGCCAGCAGCTTGGCAGAAGACAGTGAAGCTTTCTTT. The rearrangement links TRBV5-1 to TRBJ1-1; D is possibly TRBD1 (5 bases). Germline V gene lookup returns CDR1 SGHRS and CDR2 YFSETQ. The CDR3 sequence is 13 residues long. V lost 0 bases to trimming and J lost 7 bases, with 10 bases between them.

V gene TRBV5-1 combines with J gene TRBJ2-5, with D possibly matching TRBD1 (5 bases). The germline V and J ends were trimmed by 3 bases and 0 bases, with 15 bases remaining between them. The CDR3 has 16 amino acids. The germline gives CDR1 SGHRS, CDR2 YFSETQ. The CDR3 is CASSSRVWGNQETQYF. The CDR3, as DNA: TGCGCCAGCAGCTCCAGGGTTTGGGGTAACCAAGAGACCCAGTACTTC. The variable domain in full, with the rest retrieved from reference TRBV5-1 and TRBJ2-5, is KAGVTQTPRYLIKTRGQQVTLSCSPISGHRSVSWYQQTPGQGLQFLFEYFSETQRNKGNFPGRFSGRQFSNSRSEMNVSTLELGDSALYLCASSSRVWGNQETQYFGPGTRLLVL.

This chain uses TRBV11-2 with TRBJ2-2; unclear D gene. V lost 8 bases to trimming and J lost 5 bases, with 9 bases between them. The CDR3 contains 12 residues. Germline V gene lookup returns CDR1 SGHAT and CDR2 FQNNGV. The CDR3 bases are TGTGCCAGCGGGCCGGGTACCGGGGAGCTGTTTTTT. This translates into CASGPGTGELFF.

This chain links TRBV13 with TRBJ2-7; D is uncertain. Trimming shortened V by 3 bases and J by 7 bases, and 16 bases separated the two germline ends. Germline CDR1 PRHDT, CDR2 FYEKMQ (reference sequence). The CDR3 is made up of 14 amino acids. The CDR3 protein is CASSFGFEMREQYF. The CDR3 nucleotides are TGTGCCAGCAGCTTTGGGTTCGAGATGCGGGAGCAGTACTTC.

As DNA, the CDR3 is TGTGCCACCTCCGGGACTAGCGGCTACGAGCAGTACTTC. Its translation is CATSGTSGYEQYF. V gene TRBV6-1 combines with J gene TRBJ2-7, with 11 bases identical to TRBD2. Germline loops: CDR1 MNHNS, CDR2 SASEGT. The CDR3 loop spans 13 amino acids. J was trimmed by 3 bases and V by 10 bases; bases with no gene match: 5.

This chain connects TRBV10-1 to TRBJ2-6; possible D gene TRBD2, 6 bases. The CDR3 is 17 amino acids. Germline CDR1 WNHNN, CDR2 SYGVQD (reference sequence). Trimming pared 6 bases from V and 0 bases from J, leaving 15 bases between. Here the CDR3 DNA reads TGCGCCAGCAGCGCGGGAAGACTGGTCTCTGGGGCCAACGTCCTGACTTTC. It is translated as CASSAGRLVSGANVLTF.

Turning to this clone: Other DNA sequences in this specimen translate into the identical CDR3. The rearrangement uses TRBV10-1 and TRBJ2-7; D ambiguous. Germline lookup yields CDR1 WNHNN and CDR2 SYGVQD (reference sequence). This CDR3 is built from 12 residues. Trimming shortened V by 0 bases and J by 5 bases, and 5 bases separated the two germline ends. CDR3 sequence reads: CASSESGNEQYF. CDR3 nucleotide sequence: TGCGCCAGCAGTGAGTCGGGGAACGAGCAGTACTTC.

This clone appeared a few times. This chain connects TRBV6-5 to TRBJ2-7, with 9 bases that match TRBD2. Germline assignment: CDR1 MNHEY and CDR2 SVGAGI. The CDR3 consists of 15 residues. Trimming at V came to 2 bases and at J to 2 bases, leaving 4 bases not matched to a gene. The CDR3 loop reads CASSYASGIPYEQYF. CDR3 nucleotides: TGTGCCAGCAGTTACGCTAGCGGGATACCCTACGAGCAGTACTTC.

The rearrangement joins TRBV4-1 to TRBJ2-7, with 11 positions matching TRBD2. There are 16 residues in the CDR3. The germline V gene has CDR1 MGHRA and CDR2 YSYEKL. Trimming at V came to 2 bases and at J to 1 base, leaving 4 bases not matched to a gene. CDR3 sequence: CASSQPGLAESYEQYF. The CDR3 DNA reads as TGCGCCAGCAGCCAACCGGGACTAGCGGAATCCTACGAGCAGTACTTC.

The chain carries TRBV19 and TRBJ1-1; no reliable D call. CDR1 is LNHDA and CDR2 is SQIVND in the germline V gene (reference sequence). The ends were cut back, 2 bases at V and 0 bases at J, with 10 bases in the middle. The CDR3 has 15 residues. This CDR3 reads CASSIIAPMNTEAFF. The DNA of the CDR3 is TGTGCCAGTAGTATAATAGCACCCATGAACACTGAAGCTTTCTTT.

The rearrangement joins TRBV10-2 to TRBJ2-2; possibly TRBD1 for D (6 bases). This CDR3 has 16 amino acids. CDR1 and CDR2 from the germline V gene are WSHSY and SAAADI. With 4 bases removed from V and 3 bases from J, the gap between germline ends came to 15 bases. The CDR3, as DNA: TGCGCCAGCAGTGTGGTTGCAGGGGCCGACACCGGGGAGCTGTTTTTT. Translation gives CASSVVAGADTGELFF.

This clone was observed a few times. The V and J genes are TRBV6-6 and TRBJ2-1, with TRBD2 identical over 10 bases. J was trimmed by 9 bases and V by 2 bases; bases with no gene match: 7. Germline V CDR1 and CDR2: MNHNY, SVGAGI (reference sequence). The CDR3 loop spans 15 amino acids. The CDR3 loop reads CASSYNLLAGVEQFF. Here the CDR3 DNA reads TGTGCCAGCAGTTACAATCTGCTAGCGGGAGTTGAGCAGTTCTTC.

The CDR3 DNA follows: TGTGCCAGCAGCGGAGGACTAGCCAATGAGCAGTTCTTC. As protein: CASSGGLANEQFF. The chain joins TRBV9 to TRBJ2-1, with 8 bases identical to TRBD2. The V segment lost 3 bases and the J segment 6 bases; nucleotides outside the gene matches: 2. This CDR3 comprises 13 residues. Germline assignment: CDR1 SGDLS and CDR2 YYNGEE.

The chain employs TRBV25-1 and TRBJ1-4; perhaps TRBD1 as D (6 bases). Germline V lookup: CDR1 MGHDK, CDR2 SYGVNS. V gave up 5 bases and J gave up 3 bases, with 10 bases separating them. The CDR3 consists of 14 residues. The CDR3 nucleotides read TGTGCCAGCAGTTCAGGGGCTTCTAATGAAAAACTGTTTTTT. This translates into CASSSGASNEKLFF.

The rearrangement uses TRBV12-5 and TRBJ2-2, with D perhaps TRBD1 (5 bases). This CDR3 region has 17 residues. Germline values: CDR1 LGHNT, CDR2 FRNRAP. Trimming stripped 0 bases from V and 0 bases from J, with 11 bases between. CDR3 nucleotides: TGTGCTAGTGGTTTGGTACTTATGACAGCGAACACCGGGGAGCTGTTTTTT. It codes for CASGLVLMTANTGELFF.

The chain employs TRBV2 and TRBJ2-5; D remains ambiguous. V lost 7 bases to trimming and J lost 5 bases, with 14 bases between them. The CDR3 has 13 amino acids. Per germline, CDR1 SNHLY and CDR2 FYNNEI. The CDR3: CASTVVGWETQYF. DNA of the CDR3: TGTGCCAGCACTGTGGTAGGGTGGGAGACCCAGTACTTC. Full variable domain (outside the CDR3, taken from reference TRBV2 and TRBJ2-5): EPEVTQTPSHQVTQMGQEVILRCVPISNHLYFYWYRQILGQKVEFLVSFYNNEISEKSEIFDDQFSVERPDGSNFTLKIRSTKLEDSAMYFCASTVVGWETQYFGPGTRLLVL.

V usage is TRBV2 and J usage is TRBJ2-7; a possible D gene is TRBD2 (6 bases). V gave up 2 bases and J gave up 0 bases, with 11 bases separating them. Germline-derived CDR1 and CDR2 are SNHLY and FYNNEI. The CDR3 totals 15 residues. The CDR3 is CASSERGLPSYEQYF. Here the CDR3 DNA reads TGTGCCAGCAGTGAACGGGGACTTCCCTCCTACGAGCAGTACTTC.

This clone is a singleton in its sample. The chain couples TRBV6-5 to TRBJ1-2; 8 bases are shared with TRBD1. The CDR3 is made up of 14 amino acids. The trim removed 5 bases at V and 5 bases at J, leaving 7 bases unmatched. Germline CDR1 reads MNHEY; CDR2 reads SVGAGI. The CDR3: CASSEDRGPYGYTF. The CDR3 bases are TGTGCCAGCAGTGAAGACAGGGGTCCATATGGCTACACCTTC.

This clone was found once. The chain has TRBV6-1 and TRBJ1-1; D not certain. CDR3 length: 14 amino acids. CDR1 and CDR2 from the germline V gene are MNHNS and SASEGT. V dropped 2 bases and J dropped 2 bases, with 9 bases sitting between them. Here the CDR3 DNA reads TGTGCCAGCAGTGAAAGGGCGTCCAACACTGAAGCTTTCTTT. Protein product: CASSERASNTEAFF.

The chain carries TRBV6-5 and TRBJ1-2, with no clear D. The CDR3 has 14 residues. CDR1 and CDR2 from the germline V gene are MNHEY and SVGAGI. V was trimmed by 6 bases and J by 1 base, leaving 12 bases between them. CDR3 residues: CASSPRRDNYGYTF. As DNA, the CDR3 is TGTGCCAGCAGCCCCAGGAGAGATAACTATGGCTACACCTTC.

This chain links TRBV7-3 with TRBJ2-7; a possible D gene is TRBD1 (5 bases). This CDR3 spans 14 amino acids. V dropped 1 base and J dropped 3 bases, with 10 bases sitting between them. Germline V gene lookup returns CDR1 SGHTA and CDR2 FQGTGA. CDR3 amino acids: CASSLNVGDYEQYF. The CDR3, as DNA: TGTGCCAGCAGCTTAAATGTAGGGGACTACGAGCAGTACTTC.

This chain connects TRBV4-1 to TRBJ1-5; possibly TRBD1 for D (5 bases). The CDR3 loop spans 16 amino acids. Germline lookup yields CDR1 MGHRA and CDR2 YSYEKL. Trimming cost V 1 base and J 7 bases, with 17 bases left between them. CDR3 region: CASSQALSRVKQPQHF. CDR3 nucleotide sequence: TGCGCCAGCAGCCAAGCGTTATCCAGGGTGAAGCAGCCCCAGCATTTT.

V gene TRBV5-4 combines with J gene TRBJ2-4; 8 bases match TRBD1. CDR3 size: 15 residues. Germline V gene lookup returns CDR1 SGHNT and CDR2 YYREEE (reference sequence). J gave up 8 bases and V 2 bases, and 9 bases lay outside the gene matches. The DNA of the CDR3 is TGTGCCAGCAGCTTCGACAGGGGAAGGGTGGACATTCAGTACTTC. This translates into CASSFDRGRVDIQYF.

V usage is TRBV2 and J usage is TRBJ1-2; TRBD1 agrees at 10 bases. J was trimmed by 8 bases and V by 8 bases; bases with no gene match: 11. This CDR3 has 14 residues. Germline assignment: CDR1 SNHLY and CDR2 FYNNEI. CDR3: CASRSRDRGDGYTF. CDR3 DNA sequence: TGTGCCAGCCGCTCCCGGGACAGGGGTGACGGCTACACCTTC.

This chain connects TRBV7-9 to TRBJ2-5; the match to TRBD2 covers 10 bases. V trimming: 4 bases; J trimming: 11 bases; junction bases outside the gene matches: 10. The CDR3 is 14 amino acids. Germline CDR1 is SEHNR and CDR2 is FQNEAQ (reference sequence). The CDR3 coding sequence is TGTGCCAGCAGCTCCAGCGGGGGGGCCGGGGAGCAGTACTTC. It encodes CASSSSGGAGEQYF.